Below, 8 T cell receptor beta chains from the same sample are listed, as sequenced in a study of neurological immune-mediated disorders. MiXCR was run by TCRdb on the 5' RACE reads, yielding one entry per CDR3 protein. The data hold roughly 66,000 distinct CDR3 sequences, with around 4.8% observed a single time. The specimen was PBMCs. All receptors derive from a woman in her seventies with multiple sclerosis.

This clonotype occurred many times. This chain links TRBV5-1 with TRBJ2-2; TRBD1 aligns across 7 bases. This CDR3 has 17 residues. Looked up from germline, CDR1 is SGHRS and CDR2 is YFSETQ. J lost 5 bases, V lost 4 bases, and 14 bases had no gene match. CDR3 sequence: CASSRGQAVQLTGELFF. DNA for the CDR3: TGCGCCAGCAGCCGCGGACAGGCGGTCCAGTTGACCGGGGAGCTGTTTTTT. The entire variable domain, with the rest obtained from reference TRBV5-1 and TRBJ2-2, is as follows: KAGVTQTPRYLIKTRGQQVTLSCSPISGHRSVSWYQQTPGQGLQFLFEYFSETQRNKGNFPGRFSGRQFSNSRSEMNVSTLELGDSALYLCASSRGQAVQLTGELFFGEGSRLTVL.

This clonotype showed up many times. V and J are TRBV20-1 and TRBJ1-2, with D hard to call. Germline assignment: CDR1 DFQATT and CDR2 SNEGSKA (reference sequence). CDR3 size: 12 residues. V gave up 1 base and J gave up 7 bases, with 10 bases separating them. DNA of the CDR3: TGCAGTGCTAGAGTTCGGGATCGTGGCTACACCTTC. Its translation: CSARVRDRGYTF.

This clonotype has a count of ten or more. V is TRBV20-1 and J is TRBJ2-7, with a tentative D call TRBD2 (5 bases). V dropped 1 base and J dropped 0 bases, with 13 bases sitting between them. The CDR3 spans 15 residues. Germline values: CDR1 DFQATT, CDR2 SNEGSKA (reference sequence). This CDR3 is CSARVGGRSSYEQYF. The CDR3 coding sequence is TGCAGTGCTAGAGTCGGAGGCCGGAGCTCCTACGAGCAGTACTTC.

This clonotype is medium-sized within its sample. J is TRBJ1-5 and V is TRBV7-2, with no clear D. Germline V gives CDR1 SGHTA, CDR2 FQGNSA. CDR3 length: 14 residues. V shed 4 bases and J shed 8 bases, with 15 bases lying between them. The CDR3 coding sequence is TGTGCCAGCAGCTACACCTCGGGCCTCGAGCCCCAGCATTTT. This sequence encodes CASSYTSGLEPQHF.

There are many counts of this clonotype. The CDR3 sequence is CASSEAGGGYGYTF. DNA for the CDR3: TGTGCCAGCAGCGAGGCCGGGGGCGGCTATGGCTACACCTTC. The rearrangement joins TRBV7-2 to TRBJ1-2; D may be TRBD1 (6 bases). V dropped 5 bases and J dropped 4 bases, with 14 bases sitting between them. Germline loops: CDR1 SGHTA, CDR2 FQGNSA. This CDR3 contains 14 residues.

V usage is TRBV27 and J usage is TRBJ2-3; possible D gene TRBD2, 6 bases. The CDR3 is 13 amino acids. Germline lookup yields CDR1 MNHEY and CDR2 SMNVEV (reference sequence). Trimming left V 10 bases short and J 1 base short, with 12 bases between. The CDR3: CATGWGGTDTQYF. Here the CDR3 DNA reads TGTGCCACGGGGTGGGGGGGCACAGATACGCAGTATTTT.

This clonotype was recorded a few times. The genes are TRBV20-1 and TRBJ2-7, with D possibly being TRBD2 (6 bases). CDR1 is DFQATT, CDR2 SNEGSKA, per germline (reference sequence). The CDR3 totals 14 residues. Trimming took 0 bases from V and 5 from J, leaving 14 bases between them. The CDR3 loop reads CSAREWRETNEQYF. Written as DNA, the CDR3 is TGCAGTGCTAGAGAGTGGAGGGAGACTAACGAGCAGTACTTC.

This clonotype has a count of ten or more. V gene TRBV5-6 combines with J gene TRBJ2-1, with 7 bases lining up with TRBD1. J gave up 4 bases and V 4 bases, and 11 bases lay outside the gene matches. In germline, CDR1 is SGHDT, CDR2 YYEEEE. The CDR3 contains 16 residues. CDR3 residues: CASSRKGAGGYNEQFF. CDR3 sequence (DNA): TGTGCCAGCAGCCGCAAGGGGGCGGGTGGGTACAATGAGCAGTTCTTC.